A selection of T cell receptor beta chains follows, all from one sample in a study of cytomegalovirus exposure and HLA in healthy donors. Method: immunoSEQ multiplex PCR; TCRdb's copy keeps in-frame clones and lacks some. The sample holds around 74,000 clones. Material: PBMCs. These receptor sequences come from a young man in good health and CMV-seronegative. Each CDR3 is given with its conserved first and last residue. A D gene is named only where the DNA matches it firmly.

>TRBV4-2|TRBJ2-4|.
TGTGCCAGCAGCCAAGATACGGCTAGCTCGAACATTCAGTACTTC
CASSQDTASSNIQYF
>TRBV5-1|TRBJ1-2|TRBD1
TGCGCCAGCAGCTTTGTGCCAGGGGGCTATGGCTACACCTTC
CASSFVPGGYGYTF
>TRBV9|TRBJ2-1|TRBD1
TGTGCCAGCAGCGCCTGGACAGGTTACAATGAGCAGTTCTTC
CASSAWTGYNEQFF
>TRBV7-9|TRBJ2-7|.
TGTGCCAGCAGCCCTAATGAGAACTTC
CASSPNENF
>TRBV5-1|TRBJ1-3|.
TGCGCCAGCAGCTTCTCAGGGTCAGGAAACACCATATATTTT
CASSFSGSGNTIYF
>TRBV11-3|TRBJ1-1|.
TGTGCCAGCAGCTTAGATCAGGGTGACACTGAAGCTTTCTTT
CASSLDQGDTEAFF
>TRBV6-6|TRBJ2-7|TRBD2
TGTGCCAGCAGTTACTCGGTAGCGGGAGTCTACGAGCAGTACTTC
CASSYSVAGVYEQYF
>TRBV5-1|TRBJ1-1|TRBD1
TGCGCCAGCAGCTCCACCGGACAGGGCGACACTGAAGCTTTCTTT
CASSSTGQGDTEAFF
>TRBV5-1|TRBJ2-1|.
TGCGCCAGCAGCAACCGGGAGTACAATGAGCAGTTCTTC
CASSNREYNEQFF
>TRBV5-1|TRBJ1-4|.
TGCGCCAGCAGCTTGATAGCCCCCAATGAAAAACTGTTTTTT
CASSLIAPNEKLFF
>TRBV5-6|TRBJ2-7|.
TGTGCCAGCAACCCCGGACTCCACCGAGAGGACGAGCAGTACTTC
CASNPGLHREDEQYF
>TRBV11-3|TRBJ2-1|TRBD2
TGTGCCAGCAGGTCCGGGACTAGGACCGACAATGAGCAGTTCTTC
CASRSGTRTDNEQFF
>TRBV18|TRBJ1-3|.
TGTGCCAGCTCACAACTACAGGGCTCTGGAAACACCATATATTTT
CASSQLQGSGNTIYF
>TRBV28|TRBJ2-3|TRBD2
TGTGCCAGCAGTCCCCCGACTAGCGGGGGAGATACGCAGTATTTT
CASSPPTSGGDTQYF
>TRBV7-9|TRBJ2-5|TRBD2
TGTGCCAGCAGCCCGGGACTAGAGTATGAGACCCAGTACTTC
CASSPGLEYETQYF
>TRBV19|TRBJ2-5|TRBD2
TGTGCCAGTAGTATAGGAGGACTAGCGGGAGAGACCCAGTACTTC
CASSIGGLAGETQYF
>TRBV19|TRBJ2-1|.
TGTGCCAGTAGTATAACAGGGCCTTCCTACAATGAGCAGTTCTTC
CASSITGPSYNEQFF
>TRBV5-4|TRBJ1-2|.
TGTGCCAGCAGCTTGGCCGGAGAGGGATATGGCTACACCTTC
CASSLAGEGYGYTF
>TRBV6-5|TRBJ2-1|TRBD2
TGTGCCAGCAGCCCTCTAGCGGGGGGGCAAGCTGAGCAGTTCTTC
CASSPLAGGQAEQFF
>TRBV18|TRBJ2-1|.
TGTGCCAGCTCTCAGAGCGCTCCTGGGTACAATGAGCAGTTCTTC
CASSQSAPGYNEQFF
>TRBV6-5|TRBJ1-2|TRBD1
TGTGCCAGCAGACCCACAGGGGGCGGTGGCTACACCTTC
CASRPTGGGGYTF
>TRBV5-6|TRBJ2-7|TRBD2
TGTGCCAGCAGCTTGCGGCTAGCGGGAACCTACGAGCAGTACTTC
CASSLRLAGTYEQYF
>TRBV5-1|TRBJ2-7|TRBD2
TGCGCCAGCAGCTTGTCCCTTCGGGCGGGGGGGCTACGCGAGCAGTACTTC
CASSLSLRAGGLREQYF
>TRBV6-1|TRBJ1-5|TRBD1
TGTGCCAGCAGTGTCCGGGACAGGGTAAATTATAGCAATCAGCCCCAGCATTTT
CASSVRDRVNYSNQPQHF
>TRBV12-5|TRBJ2-3|TRBD1
TGTGCTAGTGGTTTGGCCGGGACAGGGTTGGATACGCAGTATTTT
CASGLAGTGLDTQYF
>TRBV5-4|TRBJ1-1|TRBD1
TGTGCCAGCAGCTCCGGGACAGTGATAACTGAAGCTTTCTTT
CASSSGTVITEAFF
>TRBV11-2|TRBJ2-7|TRBD1
TGTGCCAGCAGCACAAACAGGGGCACCTACGAGCAGTACTTC
CASSTNRGTYEQYF
>TRBV6-5|TRBJ2-1|TRBD2
TGTGCCAGCAGATCTACTAGCGGGGGGTACAATGAGCAGTTCTTC
CASRSTSGGYNEQFF
>TRBV5-6|TRBJ1-1|.
TGTGCCAGCAGCCCCCTCGGGGGTCAGGGCACTGAAGCTTTCTTT
CASSPLGGQGTEAFF